A selection of T cell receptor beta chains follows, all from one sample in a study of blood T cell repertoires in COVID-19. Using immunoSEQ multiplex PCR, the repertoire was profiled, and TCRdb retains in-frame clones only, with some absent. The repertoire holds 15,000 to 20,000 clones, more than 70% seen once, with about 5% in the top ten. The sequencing sample was made of PBMCs or T cells enriched from blood (not recorded which). These receptors came from a woman aged 30 to 39 who had recovered from COVID-19. Both conserved end residues are part of each CDR3. D genes are given only for firm matches. Where a row states a size, it is once, few, many or the class of an expanded clone; other rows omit it.

>TRBV6-4|.|TRBJ2-3|.
CASSEASGTDTQYF
TGTGCCAGCAGTGAGGCTAGCGGCACAGATACGCAGTATTTT
>TRBV7-6|.|TRBJ2-2|TRBD1
CASSPLGGGTAGELFF
TGTGCCAGCAGCCCATTAGGCGGTGGGACAGCCGGGGAGCTGTTTTTT
>TRBV7-9|.|TRBJ1-1|.
CASSLLLGLQRGTEAFF
TGTGCCAGCAGCTTACTCCTCGGACTTCAAAGGGGGACTGAAGCTTTCTTT
>TRBV10-1|.|TRBJ2-7|.
CASSESGRSYEQYF
TGCGCCAGCAGTGAGTCCGGCAGGTCCTACGAGCAGTACTTC
>TRBV5-1|.|TRBJ1-6|TRBD1
CASSMTGVNSPLHF
TGCGCCAGCAGCATGACAGGGGTGAATTCACCCCTCCACTTT
>TRBV6-2/TRBV6-3|.|TRBJ2-7|TRBD2
CASSFRRGGPCEQYF
TGTGCCAGCAGTTTTAGGCGCGGGGGACCCTGCGAGCAGTACTTC
>TRBV9|.|TRBJ2-7|TRBD2
CASSVAGTSIDEQYF
TGTGCCAGCAGCGTGGCCGGGACTAGCATCGACGAGCAGTACTTC
>TRBV7-2|.|TRBJ1-1|.
CASSLGGVNTEAFF
TGTGCCAGCAGCTTAGGGGGGGTGAACACTGAAGCTTTCTTT
>TRBV5-1|.|TRBJ2-7|TRBD1
CASSLGSRGQGSYEQYF
TGCGCCAGCAGCTTGGGGTCCAGGGGGCAAGGGTCCTACGAGCAGTACTTC
>TRBV6-2/TRBV6-3|.|TRBJ2-7|TRBD1
CASSSLGGTGVYEQYF
TGTGCCAGCAGTTCTCTCGGGGGGACAGGGGTCTACGAGCAGTACTTC
>TRBV29-1|.|TRBJ2-7|TRBD1
CSWGTGGPYEQYF
TGCAGCTGGGGTACAGGGGGCCCCTACGAGCAGTACTTC
>TRBV27|.|TRBJ1-2|TRBD1
CASSSTGGYGYTF
TGTGCCAGCAGTTCGACAGGGGGATATGGCTACACCTTC
>TRBV6-6|.|TRBJ1-1|.
CASRHRAEAFF
TGTGCCAGCAGACACAGGGCTGAAGCTTTCTTT
>TRBV19|.|TRBJ2-7|TRBD1
CATTGQGNEQYF
TGTGCCACTACGGGACAGGGGAACGAGCAGTACTTC
>TRBV6-5|.|TRBJ2-5|.
CASSYSGGKETQYF
TGTGCCAGCAGTTACTCTGGCGGAAAAGAGACCCAGTACTTC
>TRBV28|.|TRBJ1-2|.
CASSSDSYGYTF
TGTGCCAGCAGTTCTGACAGCTATGGCTACACCTTC
>TRBV27|.|TRBJ1-2|TRBD1
CASSFRREQGIYGYTF
TGTGCCAGCAGTTTTAGGCGGGAACAGGGGATCTATGGCTACACCTTC
>TRBV7-6|.|TRBJ2-2|TRBD2
CASSLASGGTGELFF
TGTGCCAGCAGCTTAGCTAGCGGGGGCACCGGGGAGCTGTTTTTT
>TRBV18|.|TRBJ1-3|.
CASSVSSGNTIYF
TGTGCCAGCTCAGTTAGCTCTGGAAACACCATATATTTT
>TRBV10-3|once|TRBJ2-7|.
CAISGRTGSYEQYF
TGTGCCATCAGTGGGCGTACGGGGTCCTACGAGCAGTACTTC
>TRBV4-1|.|TRBJ1-1|.
CASSQEGVGNTEAFF
TGCGCCAGCAGCCAAGAAGGGGTCGGGAACACTGAAGCTTTCTTT
>TRBV5-1|.|TRBJ1-6|.
CASSPEGGRESPLHF
TGCGCCAGCAGTCCTGAGGGCGGAAGGGAATCACCCCTCCACTTT
>TRBV7-2|.|TRBJ2-5|.
CASSLSETQYF
TGTGCCAGCAGCTTATCGGAGACCCAGTACTTC
>TRBV6-6|few|TRBJ1-1|TRBD1
CASRAGGRGGAEAFF
TGTGCCAGCAGGGCAGGGGGTCGGGGCGGGGCTGAAGCTTTCTTT
>TRBV13|.|TRBJ1-6|.
CASSERTDFYNSPLHF
TGTGCCAGCAGCGAGCGGACAGATTTCTATAATTCACCCCTCCACTTT
>TRBV4-3|.|TRBJ1-6|TRBD1
CASSQGTGESSPLHF
TGCGCCAGCAGCCAAGGGACAGGGGAAAGCTCACCCCTCCACTTT
>TRBV25-1|.|TRBJ1-3|.
CAWRGGSRNTIYF
TGTGCCTGGAGGGGGGGCTCTCGCAACACCATATATTTT
>TRBV11-1|.|TRBJ1-1|TRBD1
CASSFAQGGTEAFF
TGTGCCAGCAGCTTCGCACAGGGGGGGACTGAAGCTTTCTTT
>TRBV10-3|.|TRBJ2-3|.
CAISGGPAGPSTDTQYF
TGTGCCATCAGTGGGGGTCCGGCAGGGCCCAGCACAGATACGCAGTATTTT
>TRBV28|once|TRBJ2-7|TRBD1
CASSNRARTGSPEQYF
TGTGCCAGCAGTAACCGGGCTCGGACAGGGAGTCCCGAGCAGTACTTC
>TRBV6-6|.|TRBJ1-3|.
CASSYGGGFGNTIYF
TGTGCCAGCAGTTACGGAGGAGGTTTTGGAAACACCATATATTTT
>TRBV3-1/TRBV3-2|.|TRBJ1-2|TRBD1
CASSRSGTGGYGYTF
TGTGCCAGCAGCCGATCCGGGACAGGGGGTTATGGCTACACCTTC
>TRBV4-1|few|TRBJ1-2|TRBD1
CASKPGQLNTFYGYTF
TGCGCCAGCAAACCGGGACAGCTTAACACCTTCTATGGCTACACCTTC
>TRBV9|.|TRBJ1-3|.
CASSVFEAGNAGNTIYF
TGTGCCAGCAGCGTCTTCGAGGCAGGGAACGCTGGAAACACCATATATTTT
>TRBV29-1|.|TRBJ2-7|TRBD2
CSVGGASGAYEQYF
TGCAGCGTTGGAGGAGCTAGCGGAGCCTACGAGCAGTACTTC